This TCR beta chain was sequenced in a study of blood T cell repertoires in COVID-19. Study details: Both acute and convalescent COVID-19 samples were obtained from the United States, Italy and Spain. The cDNA or gDNA used as material had been derived from T cells, B-cell-depleted T cells, or PBMCs.

Original data processing: Nucleated cell number was recorded as an estimate derived from reference gene primer amplification. The data were produced by immunoSEQ multiplex PCR, yet TCRdb's version contains in-frame clones alone and is incomplete. V, J and clone size derive from that table, while D and trimming were established from the DNA sequence. Of about 300,000 clones in the sample, around nine tenths are singletons; the top ten hold over 1%. After removal of 5 bases from V and 3 bases from J, the junction contained 5 bases not matched to a gene. CDR3 length: 14 amino acids. Germline CDR1 is SGHTA and CDR2 is FQGNSA.

The gene calls are TRBV7-2 and TRBJ2-3, with 7 bases identical to TRBD2. The receptor's source is a man between 65 and 85 years old with acute or convalescent COVID-19. Sequencing was done on a sample of peripheral blood. CDR3 nucleotides: TGTGCCAGCAGCCCGGGGACTACTACAGATACGCAGTATTTT. This gives the protein CASSPGTTTDTQYF.